This TCR beta chain was profiled in a study of TIL therapy for anti-PD-1-resistant metastatic lung cancer. Study-level background: Tumors had a median PD-L1 proportion score of around 6%.

Time point meaning: pre-treatment sample, taken before nivolumab and TIL therapy. Stage 4 NSCLC adults joined between late 2017 and January 2020. The germline CDR1 and CDR2 sequences are MDHEN and SYDVKM. The CDR3 has 14 residues. V lost 2 bases, J lost 8 bases, and 5 bases stayed unmatched. The libraries were made with immunoSEQ v3. Sequencing depth was about 2 million read pairs for survey level, roughly 4.5-6 million for deep. Using immunoSEQ multiplex PCR, the repertoire was profiled, and TCRdb retains in-frame clones only, with some absent. The sample has some 45,000 clones, about 86% seen once. Sequencing was performed on blood, taken at baseline. The source is a person aged 30 to 80 with non-small cell lung cancer. This chain uses TRBV28 with TRBJ1-4; 7 positions agree with TRBD1. CDR3 region: CASSLQGVREKLFF. The CDR3 DNA follows: TGTGCCAGCAGTTTACAGGGGGTACGAGAAAAACTGTTTTTT.